This entry lists 9 T cell receptor beta chains sequenced from one sample in a study of chemoradiotherapy in HPV16-positive cancers. The table came from immunoSEQ multiplex PCR; TCRdb's copy has only in-frame clones and leaves some out. Among 20,000 or so clones listed, roughly 80% were seen once. The sequencing used blood, collected from a patient who underwent chemoradiotherapy. These receptors were taken from a human donor with HPV-associated anogenital cancer.

The chain carries TRBV9 and TRBJ2-2, with D hard to call. V gave up 0 bases and J gave up 6 bases, with 9 bases separating them. The CDR3 is 14 residues long. Germline CDR1 is SGDLS and CDR2 is YYNGEE. CDR3 protein: CASSVEMSSGELFF. CDR3 coding DNA: TGTGCCAGCAGCGTAGAGATGAGTTCCGGGGAGCTGTTTTTT.

The rearrangement links TRBV7-9 to TRBJ2-1; D unresolved. The CDR3 sequence is 15 residues long. The germline gives CDR1 SEHNR, CDR2 FQNEAQ (reference sequence). Between the trimmed V and J ends, which lost 5 bases and 6 bases, there was a span of 17 bases. This CDR3 is CASSPKARVSNEQFF. The CDR3 nucleotides are TGTGCCAGCAGCCCAAAAGCCCGGGTCTCCAATGAGCAGTTCTTC.

This clone appeared a single time. V gene TRBV5-1 combines with J gene TRBJ1-2; D is unresolved. V was trimmed by 2 bases and J by 8 bases, leaving 16 bases between them. This CDR3 contains 14 residues. Per the germline V gene, CDR1 is SGHRS and CDR2 is YFSETQ. CDR3 nucleotides: TGCGCCAGCAGCTTCACCCCGGGAGAAGGAGGCTACACCTTC. Protein: CASSFTPGEGGYTF.

This chain uses TRBV14 with TRBJ1-6; D is uncertain. The germline V gene encodes CDR1 SGHDN and CDR2 FVKESK. V dropped 0 bases and J dropped 9 bases, with 9 bases sitting between them. The CDR3 is made up of 14 amino acids. The CDR3 DNA is TGTGCCAGCAGCCAAGAGGGGTGGGCTTCACCCCTCCACTTT. Translation gives CASSQEGWASPLHF.

The gene calls are TRBV5-1 and TRBJ1-4; D may be TRBD1 (5 bases). Germline lookup yields CDR1 SGHRS and CDR2 YFSETQ. This CDR3 is 14 amino acids long. V lost 2 bases and J lost 8, with 13 bases in between. CDR3 in amino acids: CASSFSGADEKLFF. In nucleotides, the CDR3 is TGCGCCAGCAGCTTCAGCGGGGCCGACGAAAAACTGTTTTTT.

V and J are TRBV28 and TRBJ1-5; TRBD1 is a possible D gene (5 bases). Trimming pared 7 bases from V and 3 bases from J, leaving 10 bases between. The CDR3 extends over 13 amino acids. Germline CDR1 and CDR2: MDHEN and SYDVKM. This CDR3 is CASKRQSNQPQHF. The CDR3 DNA is TGTGCCAGCAAAAGACAGTCCAATCAGCCCCAGCATTTT.

V and J are TRBV5-6 and TRBJ2-5; 8 bases line up with TRBD1. The CDR3 is 14 residues long. The junction had 2 bases not matched to a gene; V was cut back by 3 bases and J by 1 base. Germline CDR1 reads SGHDT; CDR2 reads YYEEEE. CDR3 in DNA: TGTGCCAGCAGCTGGACAGGGCCCCAAGAGACCCAGTACTTC. It codes for CASSWTGPQETQYF.

V gene TRBV19 combines with J gene TRBJ2-1; maybe TRBD1 (6 bases). The CDR3 spans 15 residues. Germline V gives CDR1 LNHDA, CDR2 SQIVND (reference sequence). Trimming took off 3 bases at V and 0 bases at J, with 9 bases between the two ends. CDR3 loop: CASSMARGSYNEQFF. CDR3 DNA: TGTGCCAGTAGTATGGCCAGGGGCTCCTACAATGAGCAGTTCTTC.

The chain has TRBV6-6 and TRBJ2-7; D is uncertain. Germline loops: CDR1 MNHNY, CDR2 SVGAGI (reference sequence). The CDR3 totals 13 residues. V was pared by 0 bases and J by 3 bases, with 6 bases between. This chain's CDR3 is CASSYSWVYEQYF. The CDR3 DNA reads as TGTGCCAGCAGTTACTCGTGGGTCTACGAGCAGTACTTC.